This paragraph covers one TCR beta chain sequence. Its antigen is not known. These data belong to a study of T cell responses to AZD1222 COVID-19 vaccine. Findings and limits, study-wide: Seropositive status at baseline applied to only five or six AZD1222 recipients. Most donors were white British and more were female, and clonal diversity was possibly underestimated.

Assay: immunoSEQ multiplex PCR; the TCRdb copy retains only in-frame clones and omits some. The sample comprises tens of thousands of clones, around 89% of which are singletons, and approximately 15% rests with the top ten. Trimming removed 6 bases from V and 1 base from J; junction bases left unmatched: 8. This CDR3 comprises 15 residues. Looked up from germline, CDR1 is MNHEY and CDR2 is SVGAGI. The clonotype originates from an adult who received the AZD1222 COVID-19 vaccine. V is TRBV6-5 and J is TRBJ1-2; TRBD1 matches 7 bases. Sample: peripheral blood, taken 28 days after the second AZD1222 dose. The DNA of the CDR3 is TGTGCCAGCAGCCTTCGAACAGGGGATAACTATGGCTACACCTTC. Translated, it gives CASSLRTGDNYGYTF.